The present TCR beta chain was sequenced within a study of long-term antiretroviral therapy in people with HIV. Study as a whole: Specimens dating back about a decade before the 2015 immediate-ART recommendation are the oldest included.

Study-level results: Investigators report no available data on ART adherence, viral resistance or therapy changes. The blood, collected between 2004 and 2017, was possibly taken under older ART regimens.

Samples were assayed with immunoSEQ v3.0 at survey level. The method was immunoSEQ multiplex PCR; TCRdb's version includes in-frame clones alone and lacks a portion of them. The table shows 25,000 to 35,000 clones, with over 80% occurring only once. At minimum, one pre-ART and two post-ART PBMC samples were obtained from each donor. In the case of this clone: Its antigen is unidentified. This sample includes further DNA sequences coding for the same CDR3.

The CDR3 is made up of 12 amino acids. V gave up 4 bases and J gave up 1 base, with 5 bases separating them. Germline-derived CDR1 and CDR2 are SGHTS and YDEGEE. Sample: unsorted PBMCs, taken 2.7 to 2.9 years after starting antiretroviral therapy. V gene TRBV5-8 combines with J gene TRBJ1-1; D not certain. The TCR sequence derives from a man younger than 40 with HIV. The CDR3 region is CASSPGNTEAFF. The CDR3 DNA reads as TGTGCCAGCAGCCCCGGGAACACTGAAGCTTTCTTT.